These 8 T cell receptor beta chains share one sample of origin, sequenced in a study of T cell changes during pregnancy in multiple sclerosis. The method was immunoSEQ multiplex PCR; TCRdb's version includes in-frame clones alone and lacks a portion of them. The table records more than 40,000 clones, around 92% of them present only once. The source was CD8+ T cells from peripheral blood mononuclear cells, collected in the first trimester of pregnancy. These TCRs come from a female donor with multiple sclerosis, enrolled in a pregnancy study.

The chain employs TRBV28 and TRBJ2-3; 7 nucleotides match TRBD2. This CDR3 has 14 residues. Germline CDR1 is MDHEN and CDR2 is SYDVKM. The J segment lost 0 bases and the V segment lost 10 bases, leaving 7 bases of the junction unmatched. CDR3 loop: CAISSGSSTDTQYF. CDR3 DNA sequence: TGTGCCATTTCTAGCGGATCAAGCACAGATACGCAGTATTTT.

This clone was seen just once. This chain joins TRBV28 and TRBJ2-1, with a weak D call TRBD2 (6 bases). Germline CDR1 is MDHEN and CDR2 is SYDVKM. Trimming cost V 7 bases and J 3 bases, with 10 bases left between them. This CDR3 contains 13 residues. The CDR3 sequence: CASTYGGYNEQFF. The CDR3 coding sequence is TGTGCCAGCACCTACGGGGGCTACAATGAGCAGTTCTTC.

The chain couples TRBV19 to TRBJ2-5; 7 bases map to TRBD2. CDR3 size: 14 residues. Germline trimming cut 7 bases from V and 5 bases from J; bases unmatched to any gene: 10. CDR1 LNHDA and CDR2 SQIVND come from the germline V gene (reference sequence). CDR3 residues: CASTRRGGVETQYF. CDR3 bases: TGTGCCAGTACGAGGAGGGGAGGGGTTGAGACCCAGTACTTC.

The V and J genes are TRBV19 and TRBJ1-2; D not certain. V was clipped by 3 bases and J by 3 bases, with 20 bases between them. Looked up from germline, CDR1 is LNHDA and CDR2 is SQIVND (reference sequence). The CDR3 has 17 residues. The CDR3 bases are TGTGCCAGTAGTATCCCTCCGTCGGGGAGGATCGACTATGGCTACACCTTC. Translation: CASSIPPSGRIDYGYTF.

This clone appeared a single time. The chain combines TRBV29-1 with TRBJ2-3, with TRBD2 matching over 7 bases. The CDR3 runs to 14 residues. V was pared by 3 bases and J by 5 bases, with 8 bases of the junction left unmatched. Germline values: CDR1 SQVTM, CDR2 ANQGSEA. The CDR3 bases are TGCAGCGTTGAGGGGCTAGCGGAACGAGATACGCAGTATTTT. It is translated as CSVEGLAERDTQYF.

The chain couples TRBV5-5 to TRBJ2-2; D ambiguous. CDR1 and CDR2 (germline): SGHKS, YYEKEE (reference sequence). The V gene lost 2 bases and the J gene lost 0 bases, with 5 bases spanning the gap. The CDR3 runs to 14 residues. In nucleotides, the CDR3 is TGTGCCAGCAGCTTTAGCACGAACACCGGGGAGCTGTTTTTT. Its translation is CASSFSTNTGELFF.

The chain links TRBV7-9 to TRBJ2-3, with 8 bases that match TRBD2. The CDR3 has 17 amino acids. Trimming removed 0 bases from V and 2 bases from J; junction bases left unmatched: 7. The germline V gene has CDR1 SEHNR and CDR2 FQNEAQ (reference sequence). Written as DNA, the CDR3 is TGTGCCAGCAGCTTAGCCTCCGGGGGGGGCTTCACAGATACGCAGTATTTT. This sequence encodes CASSLASGGGFTDTQYF.

This chain links TRBV27 with TRBJ2-3; D is ambiguous. Germline V gives CDR1 MNHEY, CDR2 SMNVEV (reference sequence). CDR3 size: 13 residues. V was cut by 1 base and J by 1 base, with 3 bases left in between. The CDR3 here is CASSLFGTDTQYF. DNA of the CDR3: TGTGCCAGCAGTTTATTCGGCACAGATACGCAGTATTTT.